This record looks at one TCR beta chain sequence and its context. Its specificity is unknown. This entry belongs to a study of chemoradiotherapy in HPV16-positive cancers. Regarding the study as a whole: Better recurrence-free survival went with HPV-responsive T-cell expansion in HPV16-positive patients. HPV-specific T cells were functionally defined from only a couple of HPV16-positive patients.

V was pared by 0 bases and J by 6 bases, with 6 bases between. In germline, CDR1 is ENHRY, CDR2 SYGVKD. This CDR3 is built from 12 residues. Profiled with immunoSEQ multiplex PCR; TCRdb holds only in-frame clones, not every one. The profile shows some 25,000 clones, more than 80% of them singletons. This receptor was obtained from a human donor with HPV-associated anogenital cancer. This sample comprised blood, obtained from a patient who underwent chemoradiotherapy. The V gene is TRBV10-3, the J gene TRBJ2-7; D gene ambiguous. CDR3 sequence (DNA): TGTGCCATCAGTGAGTCCGTCTCCGAGCAGTACTTC. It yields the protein CAISESVSEQYF.